This TCR beta chain was sequenced in a study of cytomegalovirus exposure and HLA in healthy donors. The CDR3 has 13 residues. Per germline, CDR1 MNHEY and CDR2 SVGAGI. V gave up 2 bases and J gave up 7 bases, with 11 bases separating them. Generated by immunoSEQ multiplex PCR, the TCRdb table keeps only in-frame clones and is missing some. In the table there are around 230,000 clones, approximately 83% of which are singletons. This clonotype originated in a woman aged 25 to 39 in good health and CMV-seropositive. Sequencing was performed on PBMCs. The gene calls are TRBV6-5 and TRBJ1-2; maybe TRBD1 (5 bases). CDR3 in DNA: TGTGCCAGCAGTTACGGACATCGAGGTGGCTACACCTTC. Protein sequence: CASSYGHRGGYTF.